Shown below are 25 T cell receptor beta chains from a single sample sequenced in a study of cytomegalovirus exposure and HLA in healthy donors. PCR primers comprised 60 Vbeta and 13 Jbeta primers. This table comes from immunoSEQ multiplex PCR, and its TCRdb copy is limited to in-frame clones, with some not included. The sample lists 150,000 to 180,000 clones, approximately 81% occurring once. The sample taken for sequencing was PBMCs. Receptor source: a woman aged 18-35 years in good health and CMV-seronegative.

The V and J genes are TRBV25-1 and TRBJ2-3, with D tentatively TRBD2 (7 bases). This CDR3 spans 14 amino acids. Germline V gives CDR1 MGHDK, CDR2 SYGVNS. The V and J ends lost 4 bases and 6 bases respectively, with 14 bases between them. CDR3 residues: CASSARGRRDTQYF. CDR3 DNA: TGTGCCAGCAGTGCGCGGGGGCGCAGGGATACGCAGTATTTT.

The V and J genes are TRBV4-3 and TRBJ2-1, with 7 bases aligning to TRBD2. V was clipped by 4 bases and J by 4 bases; unmatched bases: 4. CDR1 and CDR2 (germline): LGHNA, YSLEER. CDR3 length: 14 amino acids. The CDR3 here is CASSRASGYNEQFF. The DNA of the CDR3 is TGCGCCAGCAGCCGAGCTAGCGGTTACAATGAGCAGTTCTTC.

The table lists this clone with a few counts. The CDR3 loop is CASSSQGRYTGELFF. In DNA form, the CDR3 reads TGTGCCAGCAGTTCACAGGGCCGGTACACCGGGGAGCTGTTTTTT. This chain connects TRBV2 to TRBJ2-2; the D gene is possibly TRBD1 (6 bases). CDR1 and CDR2 from the germline V gene are SNHLY and FYNNEI. CDR3 size: 15 residues. The V end was cut by 5 bases, the J end by 3 bases, with 13 bases between.

The V and J genes are TRBV11-2 and TRBJ2-5, with no clear D. The CDR3 is made up of 16 amino acids. The V gene lost 5 bases and the J gene lost 0 bases, with 16 bases spanning the gap. Per the germline V gene, CDR1 is SGHAT and CDR2 is FQNNGV. Here the CDR3 DNA reads TGTGCCAGCAGCCCTCGGCAGGATTTCTACCAAGAGACCCAGTACTTC. This translates into CASSPRQDFYQETQYF.

The chain is built from TRBV27 and TRBJ2-1; TRBD1 aligns across 10 bases. This CDR3 spans 15 amino acids. Per the germline V gene, CDR1 is MNHEY and CDR2 is SMNVEV (reference sequence). Trimming cost V 10 bases and J 4 bases; bases outside gene matches: 10. The CDR3 loop reads CATRAGTGDYNEQFF. The CDR3 DNA sequence: TGTGCCACCAGAGCCGGGACAGGGGATTACAATGAGCAGTTCTTC.

The J gene is TRBJ1-2, the V gene TRBV5-1; D remains ambiguous. V was cut by 0 bases and J by 5 bases, with 14 bases left in between. This CDR3 spans 15 amino acids. Per germline, CDR1 SGHRS and CDR2 YFSETQ. CDR3 sequence: CASSLEYGVLYGYTF. Written as DNA, the CDR3 is TGCGCCAGCAGCTTGGAGTATGGAGTTTTGTATGGCTACACCTTC.

The V gene is TRBV5-1, the J gene TRBJ2-7, with a possible D match to TRBD1 (7 bases). The germline V gene has CDR1 SGHRS and CDR2 YFSETQ. Trimming took 0 bases from V and 2 from J, leaving 12 bases between them. The CDR3 spans 15 residues. CDR3 loop: CASSLVGGGTYEQYF. CDR3 bases: TGCGCCAGCAGCTTGGTTGGAGGGGGCACCTACGAGCAGTACTTC. Full variable domain (missing parts from reference TRBV5-1 and TRBJ2-7): KAGVTQTPRYLIKTRGQQVTLSCSPISGHRSVSWYQQTPGQGLQFLFEYFSETQRNKGNFPGRFSGRQFSNSRSEMNVSTLELGDSALYLCASSLVGGGTYEQYFGPGTRLTVT.

The rearrangement links TRBV19 to TRBJ2-7, with 8 bases fitting TRBD2. This CDR3 has 14 amino acids. Germline CDR1 and CDR2: LNHDA and SQIVND (reference sequence). V dropped 5 bases and J dropped 6; count of bases not matched to a gene: 9. CDR3 sequence: CASSALAGTGEQYF. CDR3 DNA: TGTGCCAGTAGTGCCTTAGCGGGGACGGGCGAGCAGTACTTC. The full variable domain, in which reference TRBV19 and TRBJ2-7 provide the parts outside the CDR3, is DGGITQSPKYLFRKEGQNVTLSCEQNLNHDAMYWYRQDPGQGLRLIYYSQIVNDFQKGDIAEGYSVSREKKESFPLTVTSAQKNPTAFYLCASSALAGTGEQYFGPGTRLTVT.

In its sample, this clone was seen a few times. J is TRBJ2-1 and V is TRBV11-3, with 7 bases identical to TRBD1. Germline CDR1 SGHNT, CDR2 YENEEA. Trimming at V came to 5 bases and at J to 7 bases, leaving 8 bases not matched to a gene. This CDR3 has 14 residues. The CDR3 loop is CASSPPGQQNEQFF. The CDR3 nucleotides read TGTGCCAGCAGCCCGCCGGGACAGCAGAATGAGCAGTTCTTC.

This chain links TRBV29-1 with TRBJ2-2; tentatively, D is TRBD2 (6 bases). The V gene's germline CDR1 is SQVTM and CDR2 ANQGSEA. Trimming stripped 7 bases from V and 13 bases from J, with 16 bases between. This CDR3 region has 11 residues. CDR3: CSAVGGVRLFF. The DNA for the CDR3 is TGCAGCGCTGTGGGCGGGGTGAGGCTGTTTTTT.

Only one count was recorded for this clone. This rearrangement joins TRBV6-5 to TRBJ1-3; D is perhaps TRBD1 (5 bases). Germline assignment: CDR1 MNHEY and CDR2 SVGAGI. V lost 6 bases, J lost 1 base, and 10 bases lay in between. The CDR3 length is 14 residues. The CDR3 here is CASRGGWSGNTIYF. The DNA for the CDR3 is TGTGCCAGCAGGGGGGGATGGTCTGGAAACACCATATATTTT.

The rearrangement links TRBV27 to TRBJ1-2; 7 nucleotides agree with TRBD1. Germline trimming cut 3 bases from V and 7 bases from J; bases unmatched to any gene: 8. This CDR3 has 14 amino acids. CDR1 is MNHEY, CDR2 SMNVEV, per germline (reference sequence). CDR3 in amino acids: CASSFGGRGTGYTF. The CDR3 nucleotides are TGTGCCAGCAGTTTTGGGGGCAGGGGGACTGGCTACACCTTC.

The chain links TRBV13 to TRBJ1-6, with D unclear. This CDR3 comprises 16 residues. The ends were cut back, 0 bases at V and 10 bases at J, with 16 bases in the middle. Germline lookup yields CDR1 PRHDT and CDR2 FYEKMQ (reference sequence). DNA of the CDR3: TGTGCCAGCAGCTTAGGCCTTGGTCCAGGAAGATCACCCCTCCACTTT. Translated: CASSLGLGPGRSPLHF.

The chain has TRBV28 and TRBJ1-2, with D hard to call. V lost 3 bases, J lost 5 bases, and 7 bases lay in between. Germline V lookup: CDR1 MDHEN, CDR2 SYDVKM. The CDR3 extends over 12 amino acids. CDR3 DNA sequence: TGTGCCAGCAGTTTGGTACGGTATGGCTACACCTTC. Protein product: CASSLVRYGYTF.

The chain links TRBV28 to TRBJ2-3, with TRBD1 matching 10 bases. The CDR3 is 16 amino acids. The V segment lost 3 bases and the J segment 2 bases; nucleotides outside the gene matches: 5. Germline values: CDR1 MDHEN, CDR2 SYDVKM. The CDR3 DNA follows: TGTGCCAGCAGTTTTTGGGACAGGGGTGCCACAGATACGCAGTATTTT. Translated: CASSFWDRGATDTQYF. Complete variable domain (other parts from reference TRBV28 and TRBJ2-3): DVKVTQSSRYLVKRTGEKVFLECVQDMDHENMFWYRQDPGLGLRLIYFSYDVKMKEKGDIPEGYSVSREKKERFSLILESASTNQTSMYLCASSFWDRGATDTQYFGPGTRLTVL.

This sequence joins TRBV2 and TRBJ1-4, with D unclear. The CDR3 runs 11 residues. Trimming took off 4 bases at V and 8 bases at J, with 5 bases between the two ends. The V gene's germline CDR1 is SNHLY and CDR2 FYNNEI. The CDR3 spells CASSVREKLFF. The CDR3 region has the DNA TGTGCCAGCAGTGTTCGGGAAAAACTGTTTTTT. Full variable domain (outside the CDR3, taken from reference TRBV2 and TRBJ1-4): EPEVTQTPSHQVTQMGQEVILRCVPISNHLYFYWYRQILGQKVEFLVSFYNNEISEKSEIFDDQFSVERPDGSNFTLKIRSTKLEDSAMYFCASSVREKLFFGSGTQLSVL.

This clone has a handful of counts. V usage is TRBV29-1 and J usage is TRBJ2-1; TRBD2 agrees at 8 bases. CDR1 is SQVTM, CDR2 ANQGSEA, per germline. J lost 0 bases, V lost 4 bases, and 8 bases had no gene match. The CDR3 is 16 residues long. The CDR3 protein is CSVGWIAGLSYNEQFF. In DNA form, the CDR3 reads TGCAGCGTTGGGTGGATAGCGGGACTCTCCTACAATGAGCAGTTCTTC.

This chain links TRBV5-1 with TRBJ2-2, with TRBD1 matching over 7 bases. CDR3 length: 16 residues. Trimming cost V 4 bases and J 1 base; bases outside gene matches: 7. The germline V gene encodes CDR1 SGHRS and CDR2 YFSETQ. CDR3 loop: CASSRTGGLNTGELFF. The CDR3 region has the DNA TGCGCCAGCAGCAGGACAGGCGGACTGAACACCGGGGAGCTGTTTTTT.

This rearrangement joins TRBV6-1 to TRBJ1-2; D may be TRBD1 (6 bases). CDR3 size: 12 residues. CDR1 and CDR2 from the germline V gene are MNHNS and SASEGT. V shed 8 bases and J shed 3 bases, with 10 bases lying between them. The CDR3 DNA reads as TGTGCCAGCCGGGACAATGACTATGGCTACACCTTC. This translates into CASRDNDYGYTF.

The rearrangement uses TRBV5-6 and TRBJ1-2; TRBD1 matches 7 bases. V dropped 0 bases and J dropped 5; count of bases not matched to a gene: 7. Germline V gene data show CDR1 as SGHDT and CDR2 as YYEEEE. This CDR3 comprises 15 residues. The CDR3 region has the DNA TGTGCCAGCAGCTTGGGGGGGACAGCAAAATATGGCTACACCTTC. Protein: CASSLGGTAKYGYTF.

The chain combines TRBV5-1 with TRBJ2-1; perhaps TRBD1 as D (5 bases). Trimming pared 3 bases from V and 0 bases from J, leaving 13 bases between. Germline-derived CDR1 and CDR2 are SGHRS and YFSETQ. This CDR3 contains 16 residues. The CDR3 here is CASSSQAVGSYNEQFF. In DNA form, the CDR3 reads TGCGCCAGCAGCTCACAGGCGGTCGGCTCCTACAATGAGCAGTTCTTC.

The rearrangement uses TRBV2 and TRBJ1-5; 7 bases line up with TRBD1. CDR1 is SNHLY, CDR2 FYNNEI, per germline. V lost 7 bases, J lost 6 bases, and 12 bases stayed unmatched. This CDR3 spans 15 amino acids. This CDR3 reads CASTATLPGGQPQHF. The CDR3 bases are TGTGCCAGCACCGCTACTCTCCCAGGGGGTCAGCCCCAGCATTTT.

The J gene is TRBJ2-5, the V gene TRBV29-1; 7 nucleotides agree with TRBD1. Germline-derived CDR1 and CDR2 are SQVTM and ANQGSEA. Trimming removed 7 bases from V and 5 bases from J; junction bases left unmatched: 7. This CDR3 spans 12 amino acids. Here the CDR3 DNA reads TGCAGCGAGAGAGGGGGCGGGGAGACCCAGTACTTC. This translates into CSERGGGETQYF. Together with reference TRBV29-1 and TRBJ2-5, the CDR3 gives the full variable domain: SAVISQKPSRDICQRGTSLTIQCQVDSQVTMMFWYRQQPGQSLTLIATANQGSEATYESGFVIDKFPISRPNLTFSTLTVSNMSPEDSSIYLCSERGGGETQYFGPGTRLLVL.

The chain combines TRBV7-9 with TRBJ2-7, with unresolved D. Germline CDR1 SEHNR, CDR2 FQNEAQ (reference sequence). V was pared by 5 bases and J by 4 bases, with 9 bases between. This CDR3 has 12 amino acids. CDR3 coding DNA: TGTGCCAGCAGCCCGGTTCGTTACGAGCAGTACTTC. Its translation: CASSPVRYEQYF.

The CDR3 DNA is TGTGCCAGCAGTGAAATCGCGGGGGCCAACACAGATACGCAGTATTTT. It codes for CASSEIAGANTDTQYF. The chain is built from TRBV9 and TRBJ2-3; perhaps TRBD2 as D (7 bases). The CDR3 runs 16 residues. V lost 5 bases, J lost 2 bases, and 18 bases lay in between. Germline V gene sequence: CDR1 SGDLS, CDR2 YYNGEE. The full variable domain, rest sourced from reference TRBV9 and TRBJ2-3, is DSGVTQTPKHLITATGQRVTLRCSPRSGDLSVYWYQQSLDQGLQFLIQYYNGEERAKGNILERFSAQQFPDLHSELNLSSLELGDSALYFCASSEIAGANTDTQYFGPGTRLTVL.